Listed here are 26 T cell receptor beta chains from one sample, sequenced in a study of Ad26.COV2.S vaccination and SARS-CoV-2 variants. The assay was immunoSEQ multiplex PCR, and TCRdb's table has in-frame clones only and misses some. Seen here are some 400,000 clones, around nine tenths observed once, and the top ten hold approximately 1.9%. This sample's treatment: some 19 received Ad26.COV2.S at low or high dose, single or two shots; about 5 received placebo; per-sample allocation not given. Vaccine and placebo recipients were sampled on day 63 after the first injection. The specimen comprised peripheral blood, sampled in a trial of Ad26.COV2.S vaccine versus placebo. The receptors stem from a person between 18 and 60 years old who received the Ad26.COV2.S COVID-19 vaccine or a placebo.

This clone was observed a single time. The chain joins TRBV6-6 to TRBJ2-2; TRBD2 matches 11 bases. This CDR3 region has 16 residues. Germline trimming cut 7 bases from V and 4 bases from J; bases unmatched to any gene: 8. CDR1 and CDR2 from the germline V gene are MNHNY and SVGAGI (reference sequence). This CDR3 is CASTRVSGRVTGELFF. As DNA, the CDR3 is TGTGCCAGCACCCGGGTTAGCGGGAGGGTCACCGGGGAGCTGTTTTTT.

The chain couples TRBV5-6 to TRBJ1-4; 10 bases map to TRBD1. Germline V lookup: CDR1 SGHDT, CDR2 YYEEEE. The CDR3 consists of 16 residues. V was pared by 0 bases and J by 8 bases, with 7 bases of the junction left unmatched. CDR3 coding DNA: TGTGCCAGCAGCTTGGATCGGGGGGACAGGGGCGAAAAACTGTTTTTT. Residues: CASSLDRGDRGEKLFF.

This clone has a handful of counts. This chain joins TRBV6-2 or TRBV6-3 and TRBJ2-3, with TRBD2 identical over 10 bases. J was trimmed by 4 bases and V by 4 bases; bases with no gene match: 5. Germline V gene data show CDR1 as MNHEY and CDR2 as SVGEGT. This CDR3 spans 15 amino acids. CDR3 in amino acids: CASSLAGGGADTQYF. In DNA form, the CDR3 reads TGTGCCAGCAGTTTAGCGGGAGGAGGGGCAGATACGCAGTATTTT.

The J gene is TRBJ2-1, the V gene TRBV12-3 or TRBV12-4; TRBD2 matches 10 bases. V was clipped by 4 bases and J by 9 bases; unmatched bases: 0. The CDR3 loop spans 12 amino acids. Written as DNA, the CDR3 is TGTGCCAGCAGTTCTAGCGGGAGTGAGCAGTTCTTC. Its protein is CASSSSGSEQFF.

This chain's CDR3 is CIGETNYGYTF. CDR3 bases: TGTATAGGGGAAACGAACTATGGCTACACCTTC. The chain couples TRBV30 to TRBJ1-2; possible D gene TRBD1, 5 bases. Germline lookup yields CDR1 GTSNPN and CDR2 SVGIG (reference sequence). This CDR3 has 11 amino acids.

The chain uses TRBV7-6 and TRBJ2-3, with 11 bases fitting TRBD2. The CDR3 extends over 14 amino acids. The V and J ends lost 3 bases and 6 bases, in that order; junction bases with no gene match: 2. Per the germline V gene, CDR1 is SGHVS and CDR2 is FNYEAQ. CDR3 amino acids: CASSFRTSGDTQYF. For the CDR3, the DNA is TGTGCCAGCAGCTTCAGGACTAGCGGGGATACGCAGTATTTT.

This rearrangement joins TRBV29-1 to TRBJ2-5; TRBD1 matches 7 bases. CDR3 size: 14 residues. The V and J ends lost 5 bases and 1 base, in that order; junction bases with no gene match: 7. Germline lookup yields CDR1 SQVTM and CDR2 ANQGSEA. The chain's CDR3 is CSVPRTGTQETQYF. CDR3 nucleotide sequence: TGCAGCGTTCCTAGGACAGGTACCCAAGAGACCCAGTACTTC.

This sequence joins TRBV7-9 and TRBJ2-3; D perhaps matches TRBD2 (5 bases). Germline CDR1 SEHNR, CDR2 FQNEAQ (reference sequence). CDR3 length: 15 residues. V gave up 4 bases and J gave up 1 base, with 12 bases separating them. In DNA, the CDR3 is TGTGCCAGCAGCTCCGAGGGTGGGGGCACAGATACGCAGTATTTT. Amino acid sequence: CASSSEGGGTDTQYF.

This chain connects TRBV4-3 to TRBJ1-1, with D possibly TRBD1 on 5 matching bases. V lost 0 bases and J lost 1, with 12 bases in between. The CDR3 has 16 amino acids. The V gene's germline CDR1 is LGHNA and CDR2 YSLEER. CDR3 residues: CASSQDRGLANTEAFF. The DNA for the CDR3 is TGCGCCAGCAGCCAAGATAGGGGTTTGGCGAACACTGAAGCTTTCTTT.

This clone has only one observation. This chain connects TRBV6-4 to TRBJ1-5; D unresolved. This CDR3 is 17 amino acids long. Germline assignment: CDR1 MRHNA and CDR2 SNTAGT. Trimming left V 6 bases short and J 8 bases short, with 26 bases between. CDR3: CASRPKPPRHRYKPQHF. Written as DNA, the CDR3 is TGTGCCAGCAGGCCCAAACCCCCTCGACACCGATATAAGCCCCAGCATTTT.

The chain joins TRBV12-3 or TRBV12-4 to TRBJ2-5; D could derive from TRBD1 or TRBD2 (5 bases each). Trimming took off 6 bases at V and 1 base at J, with 9 bases between the two ends. The CDR3 covers 13 residues. CDR3 region: CASRLGVQETQYF. Written as DNA, the CDR3 is TGTGCCAGCAGATTGGGGGTCCAAGAGACCCAGTACTTC.

The chain recombines TRBV10-1 with TRBJ2-3, with 8 bases that match TRBD2. The CDR3 totals 15 residues. The V gene end was trimmed by 2 bases and the J gene end by 5 bases; junction bases not matched to a gene: 6. Germline CDR1 is WNHNN and CDR2 is SYGVQD (reference sequence). CDR3 bases: TGCGCCAGCAGTGAGCAGGCGGGAGGTATAGATACGCAGTATTTT. It is translated as CASSEQAGGIDTQYF.

This clone was seen a few times. The chain links TRBV18 to TRBJ2-7; D gene ambiguous. CDR3 length: 15 amino acids. Germline CDR1 is KGHSH and CDR2 is LQKENI. V lost 2 bases to trimming and J lost 6 bases, with 17 bases between them. For the CDR3, the DNA is TGTGCCAGCTCACCATCTAACGTTGTTGGCGGCGAGCAGTACTTC. It codes for CASSPSNVVGGEQYF.

The chain combines TRBV5-8 with TRBJ2-1; 8 bases align to TRBD1. J lost 3 bases, V lost 0 bases, and 8 bases had no gene match. The length of the CDR3 is 17 residues. Germline CDR1 and CDR2: SGHTS and YDEGEE. In nucleotides, the CDR3 is TGTGCCAGCAGCTTGGCCTCCGGGACAGGTCACTACAATGAGCAGTTCTTC. It translates to CASSLASGTGHYNEQFF.

CDR3 sequence reads: CASSPDRVGLFF. In DNA, the CDR3 is TGTGCCAGCAGCCCAGACAGGGTTGGACTGTTTTTT. The chain carries TRBV7-2 and TRBJ1-4; 7 nucleotides agree with TRBD1. The trim removed 5 bases at V and 13 bases at J, leaving 7 bases unmatched. The germline V gene encodes CDR1 SGHTA and CDR2 FQGNSA. The CDR3 consists of 12 residues.

The V gene is TRBV5-1, the J gene TRBJ2-3, with TRBD2 matching over 8 bases. With V trimmed by 3 bases and J by 6 bases, 12 bases remained unmatched. The germline gives CDR1 SGHRS, CDR2 YFSETQ. There are 16 residues in the CDR3. The CDR3 spells CASSSQGAGVLDTQYF. The DNA for the CDR3 is TGCGCCAGCAGCTCCCAGGGAGCGGGAGTCCTTGATACGCAGTATTTT.

This rearrangement joins TRBV5-6 to TRBJ1-1, with D tentatively TRBD1 (5 bases). V lost 3 bases to trimming and J lost 7 bases, with 16 bases between them. This CDR3 has 14 residues. CDR1 and CDR2 from the germline V gene are SGHDT and YYEEEE. The CDR3, as DNA: TGTGCCAGCAGCTCCGCCCCAGGGTCGGGTGAAGCTTTCTTT. Translated: CASSSAPGSGEAFF.

A single count supports this clone. The chain employs TRBV5-1 and TRBJ2-5; D tentatively reads TRBD1 or TRBD2 (5 bases each). The V end lost 4 bases, the J end lost 5 bases, and 15 bases lay between the germline ends. Germline V lookup: CDR1 SGHRS, CDR2 YFSETQ. The length of the CDR3 is 14 residues. The CDR3 here is CASSQGRWGETQYF. The CDR3 DNA sequence: TGCGCCAGCAGCCAAGGACGGTGGGGGGAGACCCAGTACTTC.

For this clone: Other DNA sequences from this sample encode an identical CDR3 as well. The chain employs TRBV30 and TRBJ2-7; tentatively, D is TRBD2 (5 bases). The CDR3 contains 15 residues. The V end lost 0 bases, the J end lost 1 base, and 13 bases lay between the germline ends. Germline CDR1 and CDR2: GTSNPN and SVGIG (reference sequence). The CDR3 nucleotides are TGTGCCTGGAGTGTAGGCCAGACTACTTCCTACGAGCAGTACTTC. It yields the protein CAWSVGQTTSYEQYF.

This clone was seen a single time. This rearrangement joins TRBV4-2 to TRBJ2-7; 7 bases are shared with TRBD1. V shed 0 bases, J shed 6 bases, and the junction held 11 bases outside the gene matches. CDR3 length equals 16 residues. Germline loops: CDR1 LGHNA, CDR2 YNFKEQ. CDR3 coding DNA: TGTGCCAGCAGCCAAGAAAGGGGGACAGCAAAGGCCGAGCAGTACTTC. Encoded protein: CASSQERGTAKAEQYF.

This clone occurred once. The V and J genes are TRBV7-9 and TRBJ2-7; D may be TRBD2 (6 bases). The V end was cut by 5 bases, the J end by 0 bases, with 11 bases between. The CDR3 covers 14 residues. CDR1 is SEHNR, CDR2 FQNEAQ, per germline (reference sequence). The CDR3 nucleotides are TGTGCCAGCAGCCCGGGGGAGGTCTCCTACGAGCAGTACTTC. It translates to CASSPGEVSYEQYF. The full variable domain, completed using reference TRBV7-9 and TRBJ2-7, is DTGVSQNPRHKITKRGQNVTFRCDPISEHNRLYWYRQTLGQGPEFLTYFQNEAQLEKSRLLSDRFSAERPKGSFSTLEIQRTEQGDSAMYLCASSPGEVSYEQYFGPGTRLTVT.

The chain carries TRBV24-1 and TRBJ2-1; D is undetermined. V was pared by 5 bases and J by 0 bases, with 7 bases between. Per the germline V gene, CDR1 is KGHDR and CDR2 is SFDVKD. The CDR3 runs 14 residues. The CDR3: CATSGVSSYNEQFF. CDR3 coding DNA: TGTGCCACCAGTGGGGTTAGCTCCTACAATGAGCAGTTCTTC.

The chain carries TRBV20-1 and TRBJ2-7, with unresolved D. The CDR3 covers 13 residues. CDR1 and CDR2 (germline): DFQATT, SNEGSKA (reference sequence). Deletions cut 3 bases from V and 3 bases from J, with 12 bases between. CDR3 nucleotide sequence: TGCAGTGCTAGTCAGGCCGTGGGCTACGAGCAGTACTTC. It specifies CSASQAVGYEQYF.

The chain couples TRBV18 to TRBJ2-7; TRBD1 matches at 8 bases. This CDR3 contains 15 residues. V dropped 3 bases and J dropped 3; count of bases not matched to a gene: 7. CDR1 is KGHSH and CDR2 is LQKENI in the germline V gene. Written as DNA, the CDR3 is TGTGCCAGCTCACCGTTGGGAACAGGGGGCTACGAGCAGTACTTC. It specifies CASSPLGTGGYEQYF.

The chain links TRBV7-2 to TRBJ2-1; D might be TRBD2 (5 bases). This CDR3 is 14 amino acids long. V gave up 1 base and J gave up 9 bases, with 13 bases separating them. The germline CDR1 and CDR2 sequences are SGHTA and FQGNSA. CDR3 nucleotide sequence: TGTGCCAGCAGCTTAGATTTAGGGAGCGGTGAGCAGTTCTTC. Encoded protein: CASSLDLGSGEQFF.

The rearrangement uses TRBV28 and TRBJ2-5; D might be TRBD1 or TRBD2, each matching 5 bases. This CDR3 contains 13 residues. CDR1 and CDR2 (germline): MDHEN, SYDVKM. V was cut by 4 bases and J by 5 bases, with 11 bases left in between. In nucleotides, the CDR3 is TGTGCCAGCAGTTCTCGGTGGGGGGAGACCCAGTACTTC. This sequence encodes CASSSRWGETQYF.